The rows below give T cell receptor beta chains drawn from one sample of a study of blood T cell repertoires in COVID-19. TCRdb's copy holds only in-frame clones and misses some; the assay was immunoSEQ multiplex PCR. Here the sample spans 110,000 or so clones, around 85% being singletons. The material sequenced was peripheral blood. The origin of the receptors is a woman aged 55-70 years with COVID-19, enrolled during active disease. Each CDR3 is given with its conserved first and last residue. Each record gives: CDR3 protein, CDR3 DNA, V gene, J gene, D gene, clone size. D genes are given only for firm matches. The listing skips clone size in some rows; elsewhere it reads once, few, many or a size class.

CASSTTGVTNSPLHF	TGTGCCAGCTCCACCACAGGGGTCACAAATTCACCCCTCCACTTT	TRBV18	TRBJ1-6	TRBD1	.
CAWSVHQGGETQYF	TGTGCCTGGAGTGTACACCAGGGAGGGGAGACCCAGTACTTC	TRBV30	TRBJ2-5	TRBD2	.
CASSLEISGDNEQFF	TGTGCCAGCAGCTTGGAAATCAGCGGAGACAATGAGCAGTTCTTC	TRBV5-8	TRBJ2-1	.	.
CASSSTENTEAFF	TGTGCCAGCAGTTCCACAGAGAACACTGAAGCTTTCTTT	TRBV12-3/TRBV12-4	TRBJ1-1	.	few
CASSQEGVQENSNQPQHF	TGCGCCAGCAGCCAAGAAGGGGTACAGGAGAATAGCAATCAGCCCCAGCATTTT	TRBV4-1	TRBJ1-5	.	.
CASSVSLNTEAFF	TGTGCCAGCAGCGTCTCCTTGAACACTGAAGCTTTCTTT	TRBV9	TRBJ1-1	.	few
CASSIAWTGGIYGYTF	TGTGCCAGTAGTATCGCTTGGACAGGGGGGATCTATGGCTACACCTTC	TRBV19	TRBJ1-2	TRBD1	.
CASSLEVAGGINEQFF	TGTGCCAGCAGTTTGGAAGTAGCGGGGGGTATTAATGAGCAGTTCTTC	TRBV27	TRBJ2-1	TRBD2	.
CASSPTQSSSSDEQFF	TGTGCCAGCAGCCCGACTCAGTCTTCCAGCTCGGATGAGCAGTTCTTC	TRBV3-1/TRBV3-2	TRBJ2-1	.	.
CASSISAGKRNTEAFF	TGTGCCAGTAGTATATCGGCAGGGAAGAGGAACACTGAAGCTTTCTTT	TRBV19	TRBJ1-1	.	once
CAIKTGDLNYGYTF	TGTGCCATCAAGACAGGCGACCTAAACTATGGCTACACCTTC	TRBV10-3	TRBJ1-2	.	.
CASSPDRDRFYEQYF	TGTGCCAGCAGCCCCGACAGGGATAGGTTCTACGAGCAGTACTTC	TRBV7-2	TRBJ2-7	TRBD1	.
CASSYSAVGVSYEQYF	TGTGCCAGCAGTTACTCGGCGGTCGGGGTTTCCTACGAGCAGTACTTC	TRBV6-5	TRBJ2-7	.	.
CAWRLTGGNEKLFF	TGTGCCTGGAGGTTGACAGGGGGGAATGAAAAACTGTTTTTT	TRBV30	TRBJ1-4	TRBD1	.
CASSPRQGVNEKLFF	TGTGCCAGCAGCCCAAGACAGGGCGTTAATGAAAAACTGTTTTTT	TRBV7-8	TRBJ1-4	TRBD1	.
CASSRGRNHGYTF	TGTGCCAGCAGCAGGGGTAGAAACCATGGCTACACCTTC	TRBV25-1	TRBJ1-2	.	.
CASSWSGDTGELFF	TGCGCCAGCAGCTGGTCAGGGGACACCGGGGAGCTGTTTTTT	TRBV5-1	TRBJ2-2	.	.
CASRDRTGTGGLYYGYTF	TGTGCCAGCAGGGACCGAACCGGGACAGGGGGCTTATACTATGGCTACACCTTC	TRBV2	TRBJ1-2	TRBD1	.
CAVSSGGPEQYF	TGTGCCGTATCTAGCGGGGGGCCCGAGCAGTACTTC	TRBV30	TRBJ2-7	TRBD2	once
CASGASYTSGYTF	TGTGCCAGCGGGGCCTCTTACACCTCTGGCTACACCTTC	TRBV7-9	TRBJ1-2	.	.
CATSDWGTGGEEKLFF	TGTGCCACCAGTGATTGGGGGACAGGGGGAGAGGAAAAACTGTTTTTT	TRBV24-1	TRBJ1-4	TRBD1	.
CASSLLAGGGDTQYF	TGTGCCAGCAGCCTTCTAGCGGGGGGCGGGGATACGCAGTATTTT	TRBV7-9	TRBJ2-3	TRBD2	.
CASSLDQGIGSYNSPLHF	TGTGCCAGCAGCTTGGACCAGGGGATAGGCTCCTATAATTCACCCCTCCACTTT	TRBV7-6	TRBJ1-6	.	.
CASSGGTGSYSNQPQHF	TGTGCCAGCAGCGGCGGGACAGGCAGTTATAGCAATCAGCCCCAGCATTTT	TRBV5-5	TRBJ1-5	TRBD1	once
CASSLGRRNTEAFF	TGTGCCAGCAGCTTAGGACGGAGGAACACTGAAGCTTTCTTT	TRBV11-3	TRBJ1-1	.	.
CASSQDHGLTGYTF	TGCGCCAGCAGCCAAGATCACGGGTTGACTGGCTACACCTTC	TRBV4-3	TRBJ1-2	.	.
CASSPPPGQNEKLFF	TGTGCCAGCTCACCACCCCCAGGGCAAAATGAAAAACTGTTTTTT	TRBV18	TRBJ1-4	.	.
CASRGQGAGDTDTQYF	TGTGCCAGCAGGGGACAGGGCGCGGGGGACACAGATACGCAGTATTTT	TRBV28	TRBJ2-3	TRBD1	.
CASSRRDSGNTIYF	TGTGCCAGCAGCCGCCGGGACTCTGGAAACACCATATATTTT	TRBV7-3	TRBJ1-3	.	.